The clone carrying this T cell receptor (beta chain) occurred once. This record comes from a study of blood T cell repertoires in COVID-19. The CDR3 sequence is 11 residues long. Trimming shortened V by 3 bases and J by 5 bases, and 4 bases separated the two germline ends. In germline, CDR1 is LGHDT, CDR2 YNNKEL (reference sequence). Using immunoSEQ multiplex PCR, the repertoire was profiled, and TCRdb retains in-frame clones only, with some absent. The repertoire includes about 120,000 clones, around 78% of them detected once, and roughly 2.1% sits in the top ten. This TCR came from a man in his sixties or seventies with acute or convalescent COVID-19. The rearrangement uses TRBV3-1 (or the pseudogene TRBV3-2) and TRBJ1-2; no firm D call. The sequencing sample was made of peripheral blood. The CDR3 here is CASSQRYGYTF. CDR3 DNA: TGTGCCAGCAGCCAGAGATATGGCTACACCTTC.